Following are 21 T cell receptor beta chains from one sample sequenced in a study of breast tumors, draining lymph nodes, adjacent tissues. Axillary draining lymph nodes of breast cancer patients supplied the node samples. MiXCR was run by TCRdb on the multiplex PCR reads, yielding one entry per CDR3 protein. The repertoire holds around 230,000 distinct CDR3 sequences, with less than 40% as singletons. Source material: axillary lymph node tissue. These receptors all stem from a female donor with breast cancer. Some clones in this sample may be carry-over from other donors' samples.

The J gene is TRBJ2-3, the V gene TRBV28; D is perhaps TRBD1 (5 bases). V shed 2 bases and J shed 11 bases, with 14 bases lying between them. This CDR3 has 13 amino acids. Germline V gives CDR1 MDHEN, CDR2 SYDVKM. CDR3 in amino acids: CASSLGGAMGQYF. DNA of the CDR3: TGTGCCAGCAGTTTAGGTGGGGCCATGGGGCAGTATTTT.

This clonotype was seen repeatedly, ten times or more. The rearrangement links TRBV6-5 to TRBJ1-2; tentative D call: TRBD1 (5 bases). Between the trimmed V and J ends, which lost 6 bases and 0 bases, there was a span of 11 bases. The length of the CDR3 is 14 residues. Germline V gives CDR1 MNHEY, CDR2 SVGAGI. The CDR3 region has the DNA TGTGCCAGCAGGACGGGACTAACTAACTATGGCTACACCTTC. This codes for CASRTGLTNYGYTF.

The chain uses TRBV19 and TRBJ2-2, with 11 bases that match TRBD1. Trimming at V came to 5 bases and at J to 3 bases, leaving 5 bases not matched to a gene. Germline V gene sequence: CDR1 LNHDA, CDR2 SQIVND (reference sequence). This CDR3 region has 16 residues. The chain's CDR3 is CASSGGQGVDTGELFF. CDR3 sequence (DNA): TGTGCCAGTAGTGGGGGACAGGGGGTTGACACCGGGGAGCTGTTTTTT.

The rearrangement joins TRBV15 to TRBJ2-5; 8 bases fit TRBD1. The CDR3 loop spans 16 amino acids. Per the germline V gene, CDR1 is LNHNV and CDR2 is YYDKDF (reference sequence). V shed 2 bases and J 6 bases; nucleotides not matched to a gene: 11. The CDR3 DNA reads as TGTGCCACCAGCAGACACAGCCACAGGGGGGTTCAGACCCAGTACTTC. It is translated as CATSRHSHRGVQTQYF.

This clonotype was seen a few times. V and J are TRBV5-1 and TRBJ1-1; 9 bases match TRBD1. The CDR3 length is 16 residues. J lost 1 base, V lost 6 bases, and 10 bases had no gene match. Germline V gene sequence: CDR1 SGHRS, CDR2 YFSETQ. CDR3 sequence (DNA): TGCGCCAGCACCCCCGGACAGGGGCTATCGAACACTGAAGCTTTCTTT. Translated: CASTPGQGLSNTEAFF.

On this clonotype: This may stem from a read error, because a much larger clone lies one nucleotide away. The V and J genes are TRBV5-8 and TRBJ1-2; tentatively, D is TRBD1 (5 bases). Germline CDR1 SGHTS, CDR2 YDEGEE. Trimming stripped 6 bases from V and 4 bases from J, with 28 bases between. This CDR3 has 18 residues. CDR3 protein: CASTPRGAGRMESYGYTF. CDR3 sequence (DNA): TGTGCCAGCACCCCGAGGGGCGCGGGGCGGATGGAAAGCTATGGCTACACCTTC.

This clonotype has at least ten counts. The chain links TRBV12-3 or TRBV12-4 to TRBJ1-5; TRBD1 matches 9 bases. Germline trimming cut 7 bases from V and 4 bases from J; bases unmatched to any gene: 11. The CDR3 length is 16 residues. CDR3 sequence (DNA): TGTGCCAGCATCGATTCCGGACAGGGGCCGAATCAGCCCCAGCATTTT. The encoded protein is CASIDSGQGPNQPQHF.

CDR3 in amino acids: CASTVTGGADTQYF. The CDR3 nucleotides read TGTGCCAGTACCGTCACAGGGGGCGCAGATACGCAGTATTTT. V usage is TRBV19 and J usage is TRBJ2-3, with 9 bases aligning to TRBD1. Trimming cost V 7 bases and J 4 bases; bases outside gene matches: 6. Germline V gives CDR1 LNHDA, CDR2 SQIVND (reference sequence). The CDR3 covers 14 residues.

This clonotype was seen more than once but under ten times. The CDR3 coding sequence is TGTGCCAGCAGTCCGACTAGCGGAGTCAACTACGAGCAGTACTTC. Amino acid sequence: CASSPTSGVNYEQYF. The chain links TRBV6-5 to TRBJ2-7; 9 nucleotides match TRBD2. The trim removed 5 bases at V and 3 bases at J, leaving 8 bases unmatched. This CDR3 spans 15 amino acids. Germline values: CDR1 MNHEY, CDR2 SVGAGI.

This clonotype was observed many times. This chain links TRBV18 with TRBJ2-7; D is perhaps TRBD1 or TRBD2 (6 bases each). The germline CDR1 and CDR2 sequences are KGHSH and LQKENI. V dropped 5 bases and J dropped 5 bases, with 13 bases sitting between them. The CDR3 extends over 13 amino acids. DNA of the CDR3: TGTGCCAGCTCAGCGATGGAGGGGGACGAGCAGTACTTC. This sequence encodes CASSAMEGDEQYF.

This clonotype has at least ten counts. The rearrangement links TRBV12-3 or TRBV12-4 to TRBJ1-4, with 7 bases fitting TRBD1. The V segment lost 5 bases and the J segment 5 bases; nucleotides outside the gene matches: 2. This CDR3 region has 13 residues. The CDR3 nucleotides are TGTGCCAGCAGTACGACAGGGAATGAAAAACTGTTTTTT. Residues: CASSTTGNEKLFF.

Comment on this clonotype: A junction end diverges from the germline sequence, so it may reflect a read error. This chain connects TRBV2 to TRBJ2-5, with D hard to call. The germline gives CDR1 SNHLY, CDR2 FYNNEI. CDR3 length: 13 amino acids. CDR3 loop: CASSEQPQEAQYF. DNA for the CDR3: TGTGCTAGCAGTGAACAGCCACAAGAGGCCCAGTACTTC.

In this sample, this clonotype turned up a few times. The chain recombines TRBV24-1 with TRBJ2-3; D is unclear. V was shortened by 8 bases and J by 3 bases, with 5 bases between the two germline ends. Germline V gene sequence: CDR1 KGHDR, CDR2 SFDVKD. This CDR3 contains 11 residues. The CDR3 nucleotides read TGTGCCACCACCCGGACAGATACGCAGTATTTT. Translating it yields CATTRTDTQYF.

In this sample, this clonotype turned up many times. The rearrangement joins TRBV19 to TRBJ1-5, with 7 positions matching TRBD1. Trimming cost V 3 bases and J 5 bases; bases outside gene matches: 4. The CDR3 is 14 residues long. The germline V gene encodes CDR1 LNHDA and CDR2 SQIVND (reference sequence). The CDR3 DNA follows: TGTGCCAGTAGTATTGCCCAGGGGGATCAGCCCCAGCATTTT. Protein: CASSIAQGDQPQHF.

In this sample, this clonotype turned up many times. The rearrangement links TRBV5-1 to TRBJ1-2; TRBD1 aligns across 10 bases. Germline-derived CDR1 and CDR2 are SGHRS and YFSETQ. The CDR3 has 14 amino acids. V was clipped by 4 bases and J by 6 bases; unmatched bases: 6. For the CDR3, the DNA is TGCGCCAGCAGCCCCTGGACAGGGGGAAATGGCTACACCTTC. Its translation is CASSPWTGGNGYTF.

This clonotype was recorded a few times. The chain is built from TRBV30 and TRBJ1-3; D uncertain. The CDR3 is 13 residues long. Germline assignment: CDR1 GTSNPN and CDR2 SVGIG (reference sequence). Trimming left V 8 bases short and J 2 bases short, with 13 bases between. Written as DNA, the CDR3 is TGTGCCACCGAGGTTTCCACTGGAAACACCATATATTTT. This translates into CATEVSTGNTIYF.

This chain links TRBV20-1 with TRBJ2-1, with 7 bases lining up with TRBD2. V was pared by 8 bases and J by 7 bases, with 20 bases of the junction left unmatched. Germline CDR1 is DFQATT and CDR2 is SNEGSKA (reference sequence). The CDR3 consists of 16 residues. CDR3 DNA sequence: TGCAGTAAAAGGTGGTGGGACTGGCGGGGGAAAAATGAGCAGTTCTTC. Amino acid sequence: CSKRWWDWRGKNEQFF.

The chain uses TRBV5-1 and TRBJ1-4; 8 bases agree with TRBD1. The CDR3 loop spans 15 amino acids. J gave up 8 bases and V 7 bases, and 13 bases lay outside the gene matches. Per the germline V gene, CDR1 is SGHRS and CDR2 is YFSETQ. CDR3 in amino acids: CASPKPGQGNEKLFF. The CDR3 DNA reads as TGCGCCAGCCCCAAACCAGGACAGGGTAACGAAAAACTGTTTTTT.

This clonotype was seen ten or more times. The chain carries TRBV20-1 and TRBJ2-1, with 7 bases matching TRBD2. The germline V gene has CDR1 DFQATT and CDR2 SNEGSKA (reference sequence). The junction had 8 bases not matched to a gene; V was cut back by 0 bases and J by 9 bases. The CDR3 has 14 amino acids. The CDR3 loop reads CSARDPTSVSEQFF. CDR3 in DNA: TGCAGTGCTAGAGATCCCACTAGCGTCAGTGAGCAGTTCTTC.

This clonotype came up many times. The chain combines TRBV5-5 with TRBJ1-4, with unresolved D. The germline V and J ends were trimmed by 4 bases and 5 bases, with 9 bases remaining between them. The CDR3 sequence is 13 residues long. Germline CDR1 SGHKS, CDR2 YYEKEE (reference sequence). The CDR3 here is CASSLGINEKLFF. CDR3 DNA sequence: TGTGCCAGCAGCCTCGGCATAAATGAAAAACTGTTTTTT.

This clonotype was detected many times. This chain links TRBV7-8 with TRBJ1-4; D is possibly TRBD1 (5 bases). The CDR3 extends over 14 amino acids. Deletions cut 1 base from V and 7 bases from J, with 10 bases between. Germline values: CDR1 SGHVS, CDR2 FQNEAQ. The DNA for the CDR3 is TGTGCCAGCAGCTTAGGGGGGGACGGTGAAAAACTGTTTTTT. Its protein is CASSLGGDGEKLFF.